Following are 31 T cell receptor beta chains from one sample sequenced in a study of regulatory dendritic cells for organ transplantation. Libraries were prepared by immunoSEQ multiplex PCR; TCRdb keeps only in-frame clonotypes and omits some of them. The sample comprises about 30,000 clones, approximately 80% of which are singletons, and 0.1% rests with the top ten. The specimen sequenced was naive CD4+ T cells from blood. Subset defined: CD45RA+ naive T cells. These receptors were taken from a human donor in good health.

V and J are TRBV5-1 and TRBJ1-1; D is perhaps TRBD1 (6 bases). CDR1 SGHRS and CDR2 YFSETQ come from the germline V gene. The CDR3 is 16 amino acids. Trimming took 1 base from V and 0 from J, leaving 13 bases between them. The CDR3 region is CASSLYRAPMNTEAFF. The CDR3 DNA follows: TGCGCCAGCAGCTTGTACAGGGCCCCCATGAACACTGAAGCTTTCTTT.

The gene calls are TRBV19 and TRBJ2-1, with D hard to call. CDR1 is LNHDA and CDR2 is SQIVND in the germline V gene (reference sequence). Trimming took 7 bases from V and 5 from J, leaving 15 bases between them. The CDR3 spans 14 residues. Written as DNA, the CDR3 is TGTGCCAGTACCTGGCTGGGTAGCCACAATGAGCAGTTCTTC. Its protein product is CASTWLGSHNEQFF. Based on the CDR3 plus reference TRBV19 and TRBJ2-1, the full variable domain is DGGITQSPKYLFRKEGQNVTLSCEQNLNHDAMYWYRQDPGQGLRLIYYSQIVNDFQKGDIAEGYSVSREKKESFPLTVTSAQKNPTAFYLCASTWLGSHNEQFFGPGTRLTVL.

This chain links TRBV7-2 with TRBJ2-1; possible D gene TRBD1, 5 bases. Per germline, CDR1 SGHTA and CDR2 FQGNSA. This CDR3 has 15 amino acids. V dropped 5 bases and J dropped 2 bases, with 13 bases sitting between them. The CDR3 DNA sequence: TGTGCCAGCAGCCCCGCCCTGGGGCCCTACAATGAGCAGTTCTTC. It specifies CASSPALGPYNEQFF.

This clone has only a few counts. The chain uses TRBV9 and TRBJ1-2, with 7 bases fitting TRBD1. The CDR3 spans 15 residues. The germline V gene has CDR1 SGDLS and CDR2 YYNGEE. V trimming: 4 bases; J trimming: 6 bases; junction bases outside the gene matches: 12. This CDR3 reads CASSRNKGQDNGYTF. The CDR3 nucleotides are TGTGCCAGCAGCCGTAATAAAGGACAGGATAATGGCTACACCTTC.

The CDR3 region has the DNA TGTGCCAGCAGCCCCGGGACTAGCGGCACCGGGGAGCTGTTTTTT. It encodes CASSPGTSGTGELFF. The J gene is TRBJ2-2, the V gene TRBV4-2; 11 bases are shared with TRBD2. CDR3 length: 15 amino acids. V shed 4 bases and J 4 bases; nucleotides not matched to a gene: 2. The V gene's germline CDR1 is LGHNA and CDR2 YNFKEQ.

CDR3 in amino acids: CASSTGQGGYGYTF. The DNA for the CDR3 is TGCGCCAGCAGCACGGGACAGGGGGGTTATGGCTACACCTTC. The chain couples TRBV5-1 to TRBJ1-2; the match to TRBD1 covers 11 bases. This CDR3 comprises 14 residues. Germline V gene data show CDR1 as SGHRS and CDR2 as YFSETQ. V trimming: 4 bases; J trimming: 5 bases; junction bases outside the gene matches: 4. The variable domain in full, completed from reference TRBV5-1 and TRBJ1-2, reads KAGVTQTPRYLIKTRGQQVTLSCSPISGHRSVSWYQQTPGQGLQFLFEYFSETQRNKGNFPGRFSGRQFSNSRSEMNVSTLELGDSALYLCASSTGQGGYGYTFGSGTRLTVV.

The chain carries TRBV6-1 and TRBJ1-2; D gene uncertain. The length of the CDR3 is 14 residues. V was shortened by 5 bases and J by 6 bases, with 16 bases between the two germline ends. Germline-derived CDR1 and CDR2 are MNHNS and SASEGT. The CDR3 DNA sequence: TGTGCCAGCAGTCCGAGTCGGGGTTCGGATGGCTACACCTTC. Residues: CASSPSRGSDGYTF.

CDR3 nucleotides: TGTGCCAGCAGTACCACCTGGGGCCCCGGCACCGGGGAGCTGTTTTTT. The encoded protein is CASSTTWGPGTGELFF. The chain combines TRBV27 with TRBJ2-2; tentative D call: TRBD1 (5 bases). Trimming removed 5 bases at V and 4 bases at J, with 17 bases between. This CDR3 region has 16 residues. Germline CDR1 MNHEY, CDR2 SMNVEV (reference sequence).

This CDR3 reads CASSLAQGQWEKLFF. In DNA, the CDR3 is TGTGCCAGCAGCTTAGCGCAGGGACAGTGGGAAAAACTGTTTTTT. V is TRBV11-2 and J is TRBJ1-4; 7 bases align to TRBD1. This CDR3 region has 15 residues. Germline CDR1 reads SGHAT; CDR2 reads FQNNGV. V lost 1 base and J lost 8; bases outside the gene matches: 7.

This sequence joins TRBV9 and TRBJ1-2; D might be TRBD1 (5 bases). The CDR3 spans 14 residues. The germline V and J ends were trimmed by 0 bases and 7 bases, with 13 bases remaining between them. Germline CDR1 SGDLS, CDR2 YYNGEE. CDR3 amino acids: CASSVEPGEGGYTF. The CDR3 nucleotides read TGTGCCAGCAGCGTAGAACCGGGGGAGGGTGGCTACACCTTC.

This clone was seen more than once but under ten times. The chain employs TRBV2 and TRBJ1-2; D perhaps matches TRBD1 (5 bases). This CDR3 is built from 13 residues. The V gene lost 7 bases and the J gene lost 8 bases, with 17 bases spanning the gap. CDR1 and CDR2 (germline): SNHLY, FYNNEI. This CDR3 reads CASKGEGSGGYTF. Here the CDR3 DNA reads TGTGCCAGCAAAGGGGAGGGGTCAGGCGGCTACACCTTC.

The CDR3 reads CASQGRDRGDHSPLHF. CDR3 in DNA: TGTGCCAGCCAAGGGAGGGACAGGGGAGACCATTCACCCCTCCACTTT. The chain links TRBV11-2 to TRBJ1-6; 10 bases agree with TRBD1. Losses at the gene ends were 8 bases for V and 8 bases for J; bases not matched to a gene: 12. CDR3 size: 16 residues. CDR1 and CDR2 from the germline V gene are SGHAT and FQNNGV.

V usage is TRBV7-2 and J usage is TRBJ2-3, with 9 bases that match TRBD2. Germline V gene data show CDR1 as SGHTA and CDR2 as FQGNSA. The CDR3 is 18 amino acids. Trimming removed 5 bases from V and 6 bases from J; junction bases left unmatched: 18. In DNA, the CDR3 is TGTGCCAGCAGCCTAGATCTAGCGGGGCGCCTGATTGTGGATACGCAGTATTTT. This sequence encodes CASSLDLAGRLIVDTQYF.

J is TRBJ2-7 and V is TRBV5-1; 12 bases are shared with TRBD1. The CDR3 runs 13 residues. With V trimmed by 4 bases and J by 12 bases, 8 bases remained unmatched. Germline V gene sequence: CDR1 SGHRS, CDR2 YFSETQ. CDR3 residues: CASSPGQGARLYF. CDR3 bases: TGCGCCAGCAGCCCGGGACAGGGGGCGCGTCTGTACTTC.

This clone is a singleton in its sample. This chain uses TRBV6-1 with TRBJ2-3, with 7 bases fitting TRBD2. Germline values: CDR1 MNHNS, CDR2 SASEGT. The ends lost 4 bases at V and 2 bases at J; junction bases unmatched: 3. The CDR3 spans 14 residues. The CDR3 loop is CASSASGTTDTQYF. In nucleotides, the CDR3 is TGTGCCAGCAGTGCAAGCGGGACCACAGATACGCAGTATTTT.

V gene TRBV7-6 combines with J gene TRBJ2-1; D might be TRBD1 (6 bases). With 7 bases removed from V and 6 bases from J, the gap between germline ends came to 16 bases. CDR1 SGHVS and CDR2 FNYEAQ come from the germline V gene. CDR3 length: 14 residues. CDR3 protein: CASTPIGQSNEQFF. CDR3 nucleotides: TGTGCCAGCACCCCAATCGGACAGTCCAATGAGCAGTTCTTC.

The count of this clone is one. The chain combines TRBV5-1 with TRBJ2-7, with 13 bases aligning to TRBD2. This CDR3 region has 14 residues. Germline CDR1 SGHRS, CDR2 YFSETQ. V was clipped by 4 bases and J by 7 bases; unmatched bases: 5. The CDR3 sequence is CASSRGLAGDEQYF. The CDR3, as DNA: TGCGCCAGCAGCCGTGGACTAGCGGGGGATGAGCAGTACTTC.

The CDR3 DNA sequence: TGTGCCACCGGGACTAATAATTCACCCCTCCACTTT. It specifies CATGTNNSPLHF. This sequence joins TRBV11-2 and TRBJ1-6, with D tentatively TRBD1 (5 bases). Germline CDR1 and CDR2: SGHAT and FQNNGV. The CDR3 is made up of 12 amino acids. The V and J ends lost 10 bases and 5 bases respectively, with 9 bases between them. Drawing the rest from reference TRBV11-2 and TRBJ1-6, the complete variable domain is EAGVAQSPRYKIIEKRQSVAFWCNPISGHATLYWYQQILGQGPKLLIQFQNNGVVDDSQLPKDRFSAERLKGVDSTLKIQPAKLEDSAVYLCATGTNNSPLHFGNGTRLTVT.

This rearrangement joins TRBV5-1 to TRBJ1-1; D possibly corresponds to TRBD1 (5 bases). CDR1 and CDR2 from the germline V gene are SGHRS and YFSETQ. The V and J ends lost 2 bases and 1 base respectively, with 9 bases between them. CDR3 size: 14 residues. DNA of the CDR3: TGCGCCAGCAGCTTCCAGACAGAGAACACTGAAGCTTTCTTT. This sequence encodes CASSFQTENTEAFF.

CDR3 amino acids: CASSPGQGGEAFF. Here the CDR3 DNA reads TGTGCCAGCTCACCGGGACAGGGGGGTGAAGCTTTCTTT. The chain links TRBV18 to TRBJ1-1, with 11 bases aligning to TRBD1. The V gene end was trimmed by 3 bases and the J gene end by 7 bases; junction bases not matched to a gene: 1. This CDR3 is 13 amino acids long. Germline V CDR1 and CDR2: KGHSH, LQKENI.

The chain combines TRBV5-5 with TRBJ2-1, with D perhaps matching TRBD1 (6 bases). CDR1 and CDR2 from the germline V gene are SGHKS and YYEKEE (reference sequence). The CDR3 has 15 residues. V gave up 0 bases and J gave up 5 bases, with 12 bases separating them. The CDR3 region has the DNA TGTGCCAGCAGCTTGGCGCCCCGACAGGACAATGAGCAGTTCTTC. Residues: CASSLAPRQDNEQFF.

The chain combines TRBV4-1 with TRBJ1-5, with D tentatively TRBD1 (6 bases). Germline V lookup: CDR1 MGHRA, CDR2 YSYEKL. Trimming removed 1 base at V and 1 base at J, with 8 bases between. The CDR3 covers 15 residues. CDR3 bases: TGCGCCAGCAGCCAAGTAAGGGGGAGCAATCAGCCCCAGCATTTT. This sequence encodes CASSQVRGSNQPQHF.

On this clone: Germline and junction disagree at one end, which may indicate a read error. The genes are TRBV9 and TRBJ1-2; no clear D gene. The germline V gene has CDR1 SGDLS and CDR2 YYNGEE. The CDR3 has 14 amino acids. The CDR3 reads CASSVSSRPYDYTF. CDR3 DNA: TGTGCCAGCAGCGTTTCAAGCAGGCCCTATGACTACACCTTC.

The rearrangement joins TRBV2 to TRBJ1-1; D is unclear. V was clipped by 6 bases and J by 0 bases, with 14 bases between them. This CDR3 has 15 amino acids. Germline V gene data show CDR1 as SNHLY and CDR2 as FYNNEI. CDR3 region: CASSFSGHMNTEAFF. The DNA for the CDR3 is TGTGCCAGCAGCTTTAGCGGGCACATGAACACTGAAGCTTTCTTT.

This rearrangement joins TRBV10-3 to TRBJ1-1; 7 bases map to TRBD1. The CDR3 spans 13 residues. The V gene's germline CDR1 is ENHRY and CDR2 SYGVKD. The J segment lost 5 bases and the V segment lost 3 bases, leaving 3 bases of the junction unmatched. The CDR3, as DNA: TGTGCCATCAGTGACAGGGGGGAGACTGAAGCTTTCTTT. This translates into CAISDRGETEAFF.

The chain joins TRBV5-1 to TRBJ1-4, with 9 nucleotides matching TRBD1. J was trimmed by 8 bases and V by 4 bases; bases with no gene match: 6. Germline CDR1 reads SGHRS; CDR2 reads YFSETQ. The CDR3 spans 14 residues. CDR3 nucleotides: TGCGCCAGCAGCATCGACAGGGGGGGAGAAAAACTGTTTTTT. Protein product: CASSIDRGGEKLFF.

The gene calls are TRBV6-1 and TRBJ2-7; D is undetermined. The CDR3 runs to 14 residues. The V end was cut by 1 base, the J end by 3 bases, with 10 bases between. Germline lookup yields CDR1 MNHNS and CDR2 SASEGT. Here the CDR3 DNA reads TGTGCCAGCAGTGAAGTCGGCCGAGGCTACGAGCAGTACTTC. Protein product: CASSEVGRGYEQYF.

This chain links TRBV5-4 with TRBJ2-2; no reliable D call. From germline, CDR1 is SGHNT and CDR2 YYREEE (reference sequence). The germline V and J ends were trimmed by 3 bases and 7 bases, with 7 bases remaining between them. The CDR3 sequence is 12 residues long. Written as DNA, the CDR3 is TGTGCCAGCAGCTCTCCGCGCGGGGAGCTGTTTTTT. Protein: CASSSPRGELFF.

This rearrangement joins TRBV18 to TRBJ1-1; maybe TRBD1 (6 bases). Germline CDR1 KGHSH, CDR2 LQKENI. This CDR3 comprises 15 residues. Between the trimmed V and J ends, which lost 2 bases and 1 base, there was a span of 11 bases. The CDR3 DNA follows: TGTGCCAGCTCACCAGGACAGCTACCGAACACTGAAGCTTTCTTT. Translating gives CASSPGQLPNTEAFF.

The chain carries TRBV6-5 and TRBJ2-5, with D possibly being TRBD1 (6 bases). CDR1 MNHEY and CDR2 SVGAGI come from the germline V gene. V was pared by 4 bases and J by 1 base, with 7 bases between. CDR3 length: 13 residues. The CDR3 DNA reads as TGTGCCAGCAGTTCGACAGGCCAAGAGACCCAGTACTTC. Translation: CASSSTGQETQYF.

J is TRBJ1-4 and V is TRBV11-2, with a tentative D call TRBD1 (5 bases). The CDR3 spans 17 residues. V was shortened by 5 bases and J by 0 bases, with 16 bases between the two germline ends. Per germline, CDR1 SGHAT and CDR2 FQNNGV. The CDR3 DNA reads TGTGCCAGCAGCCGGGGGAGGCAGCGAGCAACTAATGAAAAACTGTTTTTT. The encoded protein is CASSRGRQRATNEKLFF.